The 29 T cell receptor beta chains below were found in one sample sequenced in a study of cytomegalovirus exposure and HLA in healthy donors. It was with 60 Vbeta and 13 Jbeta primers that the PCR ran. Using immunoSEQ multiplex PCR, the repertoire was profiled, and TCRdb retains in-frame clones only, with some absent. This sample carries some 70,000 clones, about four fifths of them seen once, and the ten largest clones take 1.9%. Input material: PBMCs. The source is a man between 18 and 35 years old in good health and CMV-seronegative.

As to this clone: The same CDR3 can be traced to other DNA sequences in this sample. CDR3 region: CSVVARGYEQYF. The CDR3 DNA sequence: TGCAGCGTTGTTGCTCGAGGCTACGAGCAGTACTTC. The gene calls are TRBV29-1 and TRBJ2-7; D uncertain. The germline V gene has CDR1 SQVTM and CDR2 ANQGSEA. The length of the CDR3 is 12 residues. V was cut by 4 bases and J by 3 bases, with 10 bases left in between.

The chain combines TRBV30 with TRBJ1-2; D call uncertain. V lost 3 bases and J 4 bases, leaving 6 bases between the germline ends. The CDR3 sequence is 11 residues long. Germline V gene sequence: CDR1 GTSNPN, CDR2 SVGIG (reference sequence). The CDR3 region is CAWSGSYGYTF. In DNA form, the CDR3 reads TGTGCCTGGAGCGGGTCCTATGGCTACACCTTC.

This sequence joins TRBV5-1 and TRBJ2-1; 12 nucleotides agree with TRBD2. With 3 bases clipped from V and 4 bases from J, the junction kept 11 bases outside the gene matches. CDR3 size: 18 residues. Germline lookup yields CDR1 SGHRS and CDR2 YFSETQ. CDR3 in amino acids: CASSSGLAGTRVYNEQFF. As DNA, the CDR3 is TGCGCCAGCAGCTCCGGACTAGCGGGAACGCGCGTTTACAATGAGCAGTTCTTC.

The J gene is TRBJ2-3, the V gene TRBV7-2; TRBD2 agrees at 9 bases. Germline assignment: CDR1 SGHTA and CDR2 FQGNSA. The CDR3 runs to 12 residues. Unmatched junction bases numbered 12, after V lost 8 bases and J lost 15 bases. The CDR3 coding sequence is TGTGCCAGCCTATCCGACGGGACTAGCTTCTATTTT. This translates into CASLSDGTSFYF.

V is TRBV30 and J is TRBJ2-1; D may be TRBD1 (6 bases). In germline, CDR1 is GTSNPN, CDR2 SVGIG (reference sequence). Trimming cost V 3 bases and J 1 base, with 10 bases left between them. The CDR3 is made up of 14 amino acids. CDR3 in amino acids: CAWRGRGSYNEQFF. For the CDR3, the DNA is TGTGCCTGGAGGGGCAGGGGATCCTACAATGAGCAGTTCTTC.

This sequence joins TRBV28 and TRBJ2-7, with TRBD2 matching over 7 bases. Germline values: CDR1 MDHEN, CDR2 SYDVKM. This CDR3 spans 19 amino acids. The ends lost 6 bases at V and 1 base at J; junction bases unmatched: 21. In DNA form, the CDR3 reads TGTGCCAGCAGCCTTCTGAAAACTATAAGCGGGATGGGGTCCTACGAGCAGTACTTC. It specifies CASSLLKTISGMGSYEQYF. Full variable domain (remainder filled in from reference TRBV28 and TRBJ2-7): DVKVTQSSRYLVKRTGEKVFLECVQDMDHENMFWYRQDPGLGLRLIYFSYDVKMKEKGDIPEGYSVSREKKERFSLILESASTNQTSMYLCASSLLKTISGMGSYEQYFGPGTRLTVT.

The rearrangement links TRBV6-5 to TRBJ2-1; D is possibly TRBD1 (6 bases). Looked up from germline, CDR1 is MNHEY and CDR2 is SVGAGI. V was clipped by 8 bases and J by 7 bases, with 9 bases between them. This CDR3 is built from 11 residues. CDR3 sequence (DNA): TGTGCCAGCGGCAGGGGAAATGAGCAGTTCTTC. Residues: CASGRGNEQFF.

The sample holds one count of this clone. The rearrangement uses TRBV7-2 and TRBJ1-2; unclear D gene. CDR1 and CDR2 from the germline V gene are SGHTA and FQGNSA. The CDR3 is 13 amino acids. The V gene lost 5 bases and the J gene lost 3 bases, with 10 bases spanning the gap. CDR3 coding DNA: TGTGCCAGCAGCGACCCGGGATACTATGGCTACACCTTC. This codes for CASSDPGYYGYTF.

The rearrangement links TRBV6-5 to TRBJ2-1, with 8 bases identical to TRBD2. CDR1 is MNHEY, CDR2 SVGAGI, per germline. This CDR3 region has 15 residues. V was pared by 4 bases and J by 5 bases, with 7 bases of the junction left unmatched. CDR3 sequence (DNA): TGTGCCAGCAGTTCACTAGCGGAGTTCCACAATGAGCAGTTCTTC. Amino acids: CASSSLAEFHNEQFF.

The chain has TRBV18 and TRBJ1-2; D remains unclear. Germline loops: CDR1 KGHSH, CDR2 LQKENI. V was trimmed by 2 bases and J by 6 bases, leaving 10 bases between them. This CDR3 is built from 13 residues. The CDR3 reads CASSPATLNGYTF. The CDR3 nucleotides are TGTGCCAGCTCACCAGCGACATTAAATGGCTACACCTTC.

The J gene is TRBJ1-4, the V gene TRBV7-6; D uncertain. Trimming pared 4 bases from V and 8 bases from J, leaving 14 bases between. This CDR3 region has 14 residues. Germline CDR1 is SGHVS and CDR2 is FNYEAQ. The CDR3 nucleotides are TGTGCCAGCAGCTCGAGCCTCGGGGAAGAAAAACTGTTTTTT. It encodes CASSSSLGEEKLFF.

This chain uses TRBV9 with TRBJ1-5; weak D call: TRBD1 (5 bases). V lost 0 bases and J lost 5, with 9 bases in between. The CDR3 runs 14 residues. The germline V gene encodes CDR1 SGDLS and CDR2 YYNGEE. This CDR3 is CASSVAGGDQPQHF. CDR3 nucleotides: TGTGCCAGCAGCGTAGCGGGGGGAGATCAGCCCCAGCATTTT.

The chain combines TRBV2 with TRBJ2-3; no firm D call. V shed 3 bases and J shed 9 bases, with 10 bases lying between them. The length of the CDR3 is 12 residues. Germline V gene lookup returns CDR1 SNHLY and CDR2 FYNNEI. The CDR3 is CASSDPFGTQYF. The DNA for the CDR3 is TGTGCCAGCAGTGACCCGTTCGGGACGCAGTATTTT.

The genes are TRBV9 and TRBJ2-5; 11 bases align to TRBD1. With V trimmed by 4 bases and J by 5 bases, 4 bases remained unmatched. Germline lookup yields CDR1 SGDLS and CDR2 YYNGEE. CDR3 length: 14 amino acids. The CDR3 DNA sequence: TGTGCCAGCAGCATCGGGACAGGGGGTGAGACCCAGTACTTC. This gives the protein CASSIGTGGETQYF.

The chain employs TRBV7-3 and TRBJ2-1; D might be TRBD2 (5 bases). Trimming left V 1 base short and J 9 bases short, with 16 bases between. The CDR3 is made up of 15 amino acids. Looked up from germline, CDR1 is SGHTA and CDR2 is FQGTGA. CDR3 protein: CASSLISSPRSEQFF. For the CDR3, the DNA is TGTGCCAGCAGCTTAATTTCTAGCCCTAGGAGTGAGCAGTTCTTC.

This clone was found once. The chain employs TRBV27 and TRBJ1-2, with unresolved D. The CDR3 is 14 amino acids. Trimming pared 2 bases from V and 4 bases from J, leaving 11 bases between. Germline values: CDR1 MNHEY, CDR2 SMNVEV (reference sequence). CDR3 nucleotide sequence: TGTGCCAGCAGTTTAAAAGGCGGAAGCTATGGCTACACCTTC. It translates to CASSLKGGSYGYTF.

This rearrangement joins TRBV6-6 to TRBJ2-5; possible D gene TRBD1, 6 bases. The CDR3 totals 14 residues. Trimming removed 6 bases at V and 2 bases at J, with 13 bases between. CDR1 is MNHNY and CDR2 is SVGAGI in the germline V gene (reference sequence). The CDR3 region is CASRSRQVQETQYF. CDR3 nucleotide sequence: TGTGCCAGCAGGTCCCGACAGGTTCAAGAGACCCAGTACTTC.

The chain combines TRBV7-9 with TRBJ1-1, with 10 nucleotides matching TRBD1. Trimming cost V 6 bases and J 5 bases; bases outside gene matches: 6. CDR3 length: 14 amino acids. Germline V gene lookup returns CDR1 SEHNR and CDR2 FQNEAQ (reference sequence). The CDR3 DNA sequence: TGTGCCAGCAGTCGTGACAGGGGGCTTACTGAAGCTTTCTTT. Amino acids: CASSRDRGLTEAFF.

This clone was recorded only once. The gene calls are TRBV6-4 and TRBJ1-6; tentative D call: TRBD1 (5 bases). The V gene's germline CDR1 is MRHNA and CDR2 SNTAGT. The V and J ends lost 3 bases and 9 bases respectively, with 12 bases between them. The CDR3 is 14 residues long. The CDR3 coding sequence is TGTGCCAGCAGTGAAGGCAGGGTGAGTTCACCCCTCCACTTT. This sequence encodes CASSEGRVSSPLHF.

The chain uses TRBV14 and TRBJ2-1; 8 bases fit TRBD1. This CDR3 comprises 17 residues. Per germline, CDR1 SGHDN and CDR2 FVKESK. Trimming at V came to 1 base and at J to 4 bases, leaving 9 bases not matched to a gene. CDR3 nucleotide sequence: TGTGCCAGCAGCCAAGCCTTGCGACAGGGGCGATACAATGAGCAGTTCTTC. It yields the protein CASSQALRQGRYNEQFF.

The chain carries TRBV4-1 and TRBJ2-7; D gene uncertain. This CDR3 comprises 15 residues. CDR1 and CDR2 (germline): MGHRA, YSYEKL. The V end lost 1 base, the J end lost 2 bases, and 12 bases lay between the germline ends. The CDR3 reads CASSQGQAKTYEQYF. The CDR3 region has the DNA TGCGCCAGCAGCCAAGGGCAGGCCAAGACCTACGAGCAGTACTTC.

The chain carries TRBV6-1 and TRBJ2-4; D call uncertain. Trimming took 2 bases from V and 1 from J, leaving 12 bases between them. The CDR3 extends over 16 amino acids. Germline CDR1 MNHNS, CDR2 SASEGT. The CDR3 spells CASSETLFGAKNIQYF. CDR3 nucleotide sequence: TGTGCCAGCAGTGAAACCCTCTTCGGGGCCAAAAACATTCAGTACTTC.

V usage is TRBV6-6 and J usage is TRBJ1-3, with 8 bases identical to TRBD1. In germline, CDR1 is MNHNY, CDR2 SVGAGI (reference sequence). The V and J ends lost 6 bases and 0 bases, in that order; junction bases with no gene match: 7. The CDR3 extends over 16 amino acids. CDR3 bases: TGTGCCAGCAGCTCTACAGGGGGACCCTCTGGAAACACCATATATTTT. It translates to CASSSTGGPSGNTIYF.

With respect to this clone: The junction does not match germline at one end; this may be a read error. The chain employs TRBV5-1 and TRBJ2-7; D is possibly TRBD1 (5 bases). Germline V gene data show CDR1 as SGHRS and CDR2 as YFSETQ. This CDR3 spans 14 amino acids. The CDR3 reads CASSLTTDLGYLDF. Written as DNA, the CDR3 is TGCGCCAGCAGCCTGACGACAGATTTGGGATACTTGGACTTC. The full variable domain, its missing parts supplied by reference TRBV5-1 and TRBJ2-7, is KAGVTQTPRYLIKTRGQQVTLSCSPISGHRSVSWYQQTPGQGLQFLFEYFSETQRNKGNFPGRFSGRQFSNSRSEMNVSTLELGDSALYLCASSLTTDLGYLDFGPGTRLTVT.

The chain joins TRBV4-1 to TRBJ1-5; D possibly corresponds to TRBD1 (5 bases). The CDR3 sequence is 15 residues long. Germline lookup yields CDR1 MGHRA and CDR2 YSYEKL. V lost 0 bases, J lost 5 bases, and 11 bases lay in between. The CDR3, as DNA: TGCGCCAGCAGCCAAGATGATGGGGGGGATCAGCCCCAGCATTTT. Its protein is CASSQDDGGDQPQHF.

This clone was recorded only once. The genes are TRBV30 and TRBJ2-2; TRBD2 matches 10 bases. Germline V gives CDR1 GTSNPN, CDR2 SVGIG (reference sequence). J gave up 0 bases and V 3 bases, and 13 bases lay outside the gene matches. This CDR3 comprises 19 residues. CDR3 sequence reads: CAWRYWRAGGVANTGELFF. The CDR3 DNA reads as TGTGCCTGGAGGTATTGGCGAGCGGGGGGGGTCGCGAACACCGGGGAGCTGTTTTTT.

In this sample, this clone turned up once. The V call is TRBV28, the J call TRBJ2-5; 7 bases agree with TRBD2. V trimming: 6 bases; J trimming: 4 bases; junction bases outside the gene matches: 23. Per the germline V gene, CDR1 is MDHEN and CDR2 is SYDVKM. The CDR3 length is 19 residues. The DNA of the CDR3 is TGTGCCAGCAGCCCTCCCTTGATCGGGGGGTACATCCAACGAGAGACCCAGTACTTC. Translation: CASSPPLIGGYIQRETQYF.

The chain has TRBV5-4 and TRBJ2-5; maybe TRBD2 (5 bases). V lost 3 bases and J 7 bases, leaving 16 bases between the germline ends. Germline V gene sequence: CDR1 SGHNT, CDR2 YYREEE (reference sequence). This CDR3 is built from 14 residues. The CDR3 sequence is CASSWKTTPGTQYF. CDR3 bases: TGTGCCAGCAGCTGGAAGACTACCCCGGGGACCCAGTACTTC.

The CDR3 reads CATRDRGPYSPLHF. CDR3 coding DNA: TGTGCCACGCGGGACAGGGGGCCCTATTCACCCCTCCACTTT. The V call is TRBV28, the J call TRBJ1-6; 12 bases are a match to TRBD1. The V segment lost 10 bases and the J segment 8 bases; nucleotides outside the gene matches: 6. CDR3 length: 14 residues. The V gene's germline CDR1 is MDHEN and CDR2 SYDVKM. The full variable domain, completed using reference TRBV28 and TRBJ1-6, is DVKVTQSSRYLVKRTGEKVFLECVQDMDHENMFWYRQDPGLGLRLIYFSYDVKMKEKGDIPEGYSVSREKKERFSLILESASTNQTSMYLCATRDRGPYSPLHFGNGTRLTVT.